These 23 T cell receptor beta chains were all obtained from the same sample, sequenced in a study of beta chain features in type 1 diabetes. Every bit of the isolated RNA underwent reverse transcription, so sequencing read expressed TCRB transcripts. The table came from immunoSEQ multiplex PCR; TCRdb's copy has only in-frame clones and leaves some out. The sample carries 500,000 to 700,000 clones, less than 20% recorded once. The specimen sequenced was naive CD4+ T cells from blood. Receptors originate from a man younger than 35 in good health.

The CDR3 here is CAWSVNRGGNTGELFF. CDR3 coding DNA: TGTGCCTGGAGTGTAAACCGGGGGGGTAACACCGGGGAGCTGTTTTTT. The rearrangement joins TRBV30 to TRBJ2-2; 8 bases are shared with TRBD2. Germline V gene lookup returns CDR1 GTSNPN and CDR2 SVGIG (reference sequence). V gave up 0 bases and J gave up 2 bases; unmatched junction bases: 5. The length of the CDR3 is 16 residues.

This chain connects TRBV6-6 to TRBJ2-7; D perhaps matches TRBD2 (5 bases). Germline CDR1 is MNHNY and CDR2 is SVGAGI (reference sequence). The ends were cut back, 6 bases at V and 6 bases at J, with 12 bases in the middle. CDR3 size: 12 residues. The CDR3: CASSLLRAEQYF. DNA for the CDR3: TGTGCCAGCAGCCTTTTGAGGGCCGAGCAGTACTTC.

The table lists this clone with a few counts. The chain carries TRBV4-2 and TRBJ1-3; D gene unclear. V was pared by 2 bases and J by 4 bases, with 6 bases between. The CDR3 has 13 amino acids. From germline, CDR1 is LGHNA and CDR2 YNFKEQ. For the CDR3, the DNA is TGTGCCAGCAGCCAAACGTTCGGAAACACCATATATTTT. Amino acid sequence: CASSQTFGNTIYF.

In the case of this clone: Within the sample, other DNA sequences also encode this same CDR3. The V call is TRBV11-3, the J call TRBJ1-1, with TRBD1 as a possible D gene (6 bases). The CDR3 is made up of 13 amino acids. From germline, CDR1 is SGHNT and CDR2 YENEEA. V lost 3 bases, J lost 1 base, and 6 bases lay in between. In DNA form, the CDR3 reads TGTGCCAGCAGCTTCAGGGGGAACACTGAAGCTTTCTTT. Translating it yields CASSFRGNTEAFF.

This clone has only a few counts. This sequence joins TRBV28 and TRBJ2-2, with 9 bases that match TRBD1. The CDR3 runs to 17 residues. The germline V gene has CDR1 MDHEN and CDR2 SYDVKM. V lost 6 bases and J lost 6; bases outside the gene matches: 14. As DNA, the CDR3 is TGTGCCAGCAGAATCGACCGAACCGGGACAGGGCCCGGGGAGCTGTTTTTT. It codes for CASRIDRTGTGPGELFF.

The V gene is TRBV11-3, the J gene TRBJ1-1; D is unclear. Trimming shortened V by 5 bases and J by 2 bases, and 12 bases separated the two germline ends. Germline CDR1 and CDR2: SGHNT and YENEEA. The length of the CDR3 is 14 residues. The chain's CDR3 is CASSLGRINTEAFF. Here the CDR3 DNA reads TGTGCCAGCAGCCTTGGACGGATTAACACTGAAGCTTTCTTT.

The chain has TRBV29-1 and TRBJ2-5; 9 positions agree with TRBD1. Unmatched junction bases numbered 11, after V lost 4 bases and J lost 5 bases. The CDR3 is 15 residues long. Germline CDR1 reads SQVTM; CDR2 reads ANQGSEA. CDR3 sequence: CSVGLGTGREETQYF. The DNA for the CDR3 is TGCAGCGTTGGCCTGGGGACAGGGAGGGAGGAGACCCAGTACTTC.

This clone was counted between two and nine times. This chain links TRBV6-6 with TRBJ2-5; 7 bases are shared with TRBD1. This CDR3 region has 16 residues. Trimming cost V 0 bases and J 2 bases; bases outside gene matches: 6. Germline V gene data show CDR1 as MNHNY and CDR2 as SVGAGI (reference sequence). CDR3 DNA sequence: TGTGCCAGCAGTTACTCTGACAGGGCGCGGCAAGAGACCCAGTACTTC. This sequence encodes CASSYSDRARQETQYF.

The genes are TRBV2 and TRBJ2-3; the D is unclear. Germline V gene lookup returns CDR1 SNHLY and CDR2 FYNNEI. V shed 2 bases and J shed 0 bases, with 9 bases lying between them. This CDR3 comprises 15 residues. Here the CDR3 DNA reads TGTGCCAGCAGTGAATTTACCACTAGCACAGATACGCAGTATTTT. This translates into CASSEFTTSTDTQYF.

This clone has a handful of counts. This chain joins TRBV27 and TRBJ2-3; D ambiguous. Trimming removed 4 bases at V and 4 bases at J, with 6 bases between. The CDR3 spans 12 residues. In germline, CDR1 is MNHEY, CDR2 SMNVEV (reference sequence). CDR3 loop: CASSYSADTQYF. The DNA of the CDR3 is TGTGCCAGCAGTTACTCTGCAGATACGCAGTATTTT.

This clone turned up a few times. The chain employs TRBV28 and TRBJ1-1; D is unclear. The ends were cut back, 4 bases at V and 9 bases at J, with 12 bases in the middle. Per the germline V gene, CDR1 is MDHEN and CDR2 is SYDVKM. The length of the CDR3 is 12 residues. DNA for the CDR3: TGTGCCAGCAGTTGGGAGGGATTTCAAGCTTTCTTT. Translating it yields CASSWEGFQAFF.

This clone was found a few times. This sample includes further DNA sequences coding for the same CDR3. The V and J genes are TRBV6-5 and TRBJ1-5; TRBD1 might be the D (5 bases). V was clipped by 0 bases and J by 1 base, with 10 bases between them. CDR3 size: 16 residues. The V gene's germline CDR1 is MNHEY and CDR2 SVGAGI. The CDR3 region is CASSYSSRGSNQPQHF. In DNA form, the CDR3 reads TGTGCCAGCAGTTACTCGAGTCGGGGGAGCAATCAGCCCCAGCATTTT.

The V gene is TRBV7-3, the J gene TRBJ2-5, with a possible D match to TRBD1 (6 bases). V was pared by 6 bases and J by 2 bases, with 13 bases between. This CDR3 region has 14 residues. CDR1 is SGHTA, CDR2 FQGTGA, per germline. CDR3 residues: CASRITGNQETQYF. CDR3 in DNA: TGTGCCAGCAGGATCACAGGGAATCAAGAGACCCAGTACTTC.

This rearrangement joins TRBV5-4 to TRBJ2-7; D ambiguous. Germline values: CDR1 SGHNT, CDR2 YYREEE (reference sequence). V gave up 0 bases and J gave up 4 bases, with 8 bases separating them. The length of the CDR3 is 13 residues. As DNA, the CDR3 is TGTGCCAGCAGCTTGGCCTTGGGGTACGAGCAGTACTTC. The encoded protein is CASSLALGYEQYF.

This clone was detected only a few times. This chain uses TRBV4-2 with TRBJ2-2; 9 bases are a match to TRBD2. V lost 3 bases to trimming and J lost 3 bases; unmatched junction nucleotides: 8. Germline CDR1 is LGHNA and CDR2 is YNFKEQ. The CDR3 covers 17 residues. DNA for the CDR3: TGTGCCAGCAGCCAGAGCTGGGGACTAGCTTACACCGGGGAGCTGTTTTTT. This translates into CASSQSWGLAYTGELFF.

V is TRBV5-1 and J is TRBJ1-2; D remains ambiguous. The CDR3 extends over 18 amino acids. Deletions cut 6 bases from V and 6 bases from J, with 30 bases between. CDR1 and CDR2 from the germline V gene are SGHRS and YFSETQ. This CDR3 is CASTVDGRHELDRDGYTF. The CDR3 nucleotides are TGCGCCAGCACCGTCGACGGCAGACACGAGCTGGACCGCGATGGCTACACCTTC.

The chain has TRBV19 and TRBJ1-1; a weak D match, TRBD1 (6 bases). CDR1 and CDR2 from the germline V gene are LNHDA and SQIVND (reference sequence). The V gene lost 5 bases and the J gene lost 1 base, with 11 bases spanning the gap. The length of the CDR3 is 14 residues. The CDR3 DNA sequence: TGTGCCAGTAGTCAGACAGGATGGAACACTGAAGCTTTCTTT. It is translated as CASSQTGWNTEAFF.

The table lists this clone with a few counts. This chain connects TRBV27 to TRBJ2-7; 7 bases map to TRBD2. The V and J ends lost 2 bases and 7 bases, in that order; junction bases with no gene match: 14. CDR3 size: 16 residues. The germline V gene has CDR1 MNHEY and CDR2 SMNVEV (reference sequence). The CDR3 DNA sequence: TGTGCCAGCAGTTTAATAAGCTGGGGGGGTAATGGGGAGCAGTACTTC. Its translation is CASSLISWGGNGEQYF.

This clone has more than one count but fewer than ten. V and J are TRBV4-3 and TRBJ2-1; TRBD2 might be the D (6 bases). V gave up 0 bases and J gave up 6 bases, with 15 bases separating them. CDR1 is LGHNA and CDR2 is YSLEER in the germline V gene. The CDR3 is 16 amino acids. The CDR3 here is CASSQEARDPRNEQFF. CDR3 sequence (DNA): TGCGCCAGCAGCCAAGAAGCGCGGGACCCCCGCAATGAGCAGTTCTTC.

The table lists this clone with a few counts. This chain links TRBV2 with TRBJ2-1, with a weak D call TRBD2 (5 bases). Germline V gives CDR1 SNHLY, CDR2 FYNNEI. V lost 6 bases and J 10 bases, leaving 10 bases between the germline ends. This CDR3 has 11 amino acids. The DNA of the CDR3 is TGTGCCAGCAGGAAAATAGCGGAGCAGTTCTTC. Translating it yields CASRKIAEQFF.

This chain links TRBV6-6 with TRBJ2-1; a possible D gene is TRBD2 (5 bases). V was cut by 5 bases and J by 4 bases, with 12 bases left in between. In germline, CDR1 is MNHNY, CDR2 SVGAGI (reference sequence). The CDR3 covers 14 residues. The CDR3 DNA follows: TGTGCCAGCAGTCTTACCCCGGGGTACAATGAGCAGTTCTTC. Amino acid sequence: CASSLTPGYNEQFF.

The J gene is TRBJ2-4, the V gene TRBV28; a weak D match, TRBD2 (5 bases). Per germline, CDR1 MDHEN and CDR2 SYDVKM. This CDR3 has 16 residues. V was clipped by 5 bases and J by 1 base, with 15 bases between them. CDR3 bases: TGTGCCAGCAGTCCGGACTCTCTCGGGGCCAAAAACATTCAGTACTTC. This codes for CASSPDSLGAKNIQYF.

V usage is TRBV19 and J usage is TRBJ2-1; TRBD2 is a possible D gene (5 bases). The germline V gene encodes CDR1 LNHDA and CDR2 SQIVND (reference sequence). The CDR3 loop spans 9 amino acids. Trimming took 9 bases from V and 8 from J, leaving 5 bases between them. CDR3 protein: CASGDEQFF. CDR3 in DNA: TGTGCCAGCGGGGATGAGCAGTTCTTC. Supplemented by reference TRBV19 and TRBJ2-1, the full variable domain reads DGGITQSPKYLFRKEGQNVTLSCEQNLNHDAMYWYRQDPGQGLRLIYYSQIVNDFQKGDIAEGYSVSREKKESFPLTVTSAQKNPTAFYLCASGDEQFFGPGTRLTVL.